These 16 T cell receptor beta chains originate from one sample sequenced in a study of blood T cell repertoires in COVID-19. This table comes from immunoSEQ multiplex PCR, and its TCRdb copy is limited to in-frame clones, with some not included. The sample includes some 110,000 clones, around 76% seen only once; the top ten take roughly a fifth. The sequencing input was peripheral blood. The receptors shown here come from a woman in her seventies with acute or convalescent COVID-19.

The V gene is TRBV7-2, the J gene TRBJ2-7; tentatively, D is TRBD1 (5 bases). The V end lost 1 base, the J end lost 0 bases, and 10 bases lay between the germline ends. This CDR3 contains 15 residues. Germline assignment: CDR1 SGHTA and CDR2 FQGNSA. The CDR3 is CASSLVQGSSYEQYF. The CDR3 region has the DNA TGTGCCAGCAGCTTAGTTCAGGGAAGCTCCTACGAGCAGTACTTC.

V is TRBV19 and J is TRBJ2-1; D unclear. Trimming pared 2 bases from V and 10 bases from J, leaving 15 bases between. The germline V gene has CDR1 LNHDA and CDR2 SQIVND (reference sequence). The CDR3 runs 14 residues. The CDR3: CASSISARVIEQFF. DNA for the CDR3: TGTGCCAGTAGTATATCCGCTAGAGTGATCGAGCAGTTCTTC.

The CDR3 DNA is TGTGCCAGCAGTGGAGGGTATAACACTGAAGCTTTCTTT. As protein: CASSGGYNTEAFF. The V and J genes are TRBV6-4 and TRBJ1-1; D gene ambiguous. The CDR3 has 13 residues. CDR1 and CDR2 from the germline V gene are MRHNA and SNTAGT. V lost 4 bases, J lost 2 bases, and 8 bases lay in between.

This clone was seen a handful of times. V gene TRBV3-1 (or the pseudogene TRBV3-2) combines with J gene TRBJ1-5; D not certain. The germline V gene encodes CDR1 LGHDT and CDR2 YNNKEL (reference sequence). This CDR3 region has 13 residues. Trimming stripped 4 bases from V and 7 bases from J, with 11 bases between. The CDR3 DNA follows: TGTGCCAGCAGCCGCCCGGGAAGCCAGCCCCAGCATTTT. Translation: CASSRPGSQPQHF.

This clone has just one count. The chain employs TRBV3-1 (or the pseudogene TRBV3-2) and TRBJ2-1, with a possible D match to TRBD2 (5 bases). CDR1 and CDR2 from the germline V gene are LGHDT and YNNKEL (reference sequence). Trimming took 7 bases from V and 9 from J, leaving 19 bases between them. The CDR3 spans 14 residues. CDR3 sequence reads: CASTLGARRVEQFF. The CDR3 nucleotides are TGTGCCAGCACCCTTGGAGCTCGGCGGGTTGAGCAGTTCTTC.

The rearrangement joins TRBV6-5 to TRBJ2-7, with 10 nucleotides matching TRBD2. The CDR3 is 12 residues long. The V and J ends lost 5 bases and 6 bases, in that order; junction bases with no gene match: 1. Germline V gives CDR1 MNHEY, CDR2 SVGAGI. The CDR3 spells CASSRLAGEQYF. CDR3 bases: TGTGCCAGCAGTCGACTAGCGGGCGAGCAGTACTTC.

The V call is TRBV5-4, the J call TRBJ2-1, with 10 bases fitting TRBD2. Trimming took 6 bases from V and 6 from J; bases not matched to a gene: 12. There are 16 residues in the CDR3. Germline CDR1 reads SGHNT; CDR2 reads YYREEE (reference sequence). The CDR3 protein is CASNLGLAGESNEQFF. The CDR3 DNA follows: TGTGCCAGCAACTTAGGTCTAGCGGGGGAAAGCAATGAGCAGTTCTTC.

J is TRBJ2-3 and V is TRBV2; unclear D gene. With 2 bases removed from V and 0 bases from J, the gap between germline ends came to 12 bases. CDR1 SNHLY and CDR2 FYNNEI come from the germline V gene. CDR3 size: 16 residues. This CDR3 reads CASSEWSAASTDTQYF. The CDR3 DNA reads TGTGCCAGCAGTGAATGGTCGGCAGCGAGCACAGATACGCAGTATTTT.

The gene calls are TRBV3-1 (or the pseudogene TRBV3-2) and TRBJ1-2, with TRBD1 matching over 9 bases. V gave up 1 base and J gave up 4 bases; unmatched junction bases: 4. The germline gives CDR1 LGHDT, CDR2 YNNKEL (reference sequence). The length of the CDR3 is 15 residues. CDR3 region: CASSQGGTGFYGYTF. The CDR3 nucleotides are TGTGCCAGCAGCCAAGGGGGGACAGGGTTCTATGGCTACACCTTC.

The J gene is TRBJ2-3, the V gene TRBV11-2; D might be TRBD2 (6 bases). CDR1 is SGHAT and CDR2 is FQNNGV in the germline V gene. Trimming shortened V by 7 bases and J by 4 bases, and 9 bases separated the two germline ends. The CDR3 has 12 amino acids. CDR3 coding DNA: TGTGCCAGCAACTGGGGGGCAGATACGCAGTATTTT. Its translation is CASNWGADTQYF. The complete variable domain, with remaining parts taken from reference TRBV11-2 and TRBJ2-3, reads EAGVAQSPRYKIIEKRQSVAFWCNPISGHATLYWYQQILGQGPKLLIQFQNNGVVDDSQLPKDRFSAERLKGVDSTLKIQPAKLEDSAVYLCASNWGADTQYFGPGTRLTVL.

This chain uses TRBV11-2 with TRBJ2-1; the match to TRBD2 covers 10 bases. V lost 0 bases to trimming and J lost 4 bases; unmatched junction nucleotides: 3. CDR3 length: 16 amino acids. The germline gives CDR1 SGHAT, CDR2 FQNNGV. In nucleotides, the CDR3 is TGTGCCAGCAGCTTAGATCTAGCGGGGGCTTACAATGAGCAGTTCTTC. As protein: CASSLDLAGAYNEQFF.

The V gene is TRBV5-1, the J gene TRBJ2-2; D is undetermined. Between the trimmed V and J ends, which lost 5 bases and 5 bases, there was a span of 16 bases. Per germline, CDR1 SGHRS and CDR2 YFSETQ. CDR3 length: 15 residues. This CDR3 reads CASRGIRSGTGELFF. The CDR3 DNA reads as TGCGCCAGCAGGGGCATCAGGTCTGGAACCGGGGAGCTGTTTTTT. Filled out from reference TRBV5-1 and TRBJ2-2, the complete variable domain reads KAGVTQTPRYLIKTRGQQVTLSCSPISGHRSVSWYQQTPGQGLQFLFEYFSETQRNKGNFPGRFSGRQFSNSRSEMNVSTLELGDSALYLCASRGIRSGTGELFFGEGSRLTVL.

The chain recombines TRBV7-2 with TRBJ1-2; D unresolved. This CDR3 has 15 residues. In germline, CDR1 is SGHTA, CDR2 FQGNSA. Trimming stripped 5 bases from V and 6 bases from J, with 19 bases between. For the CDR3, the DNA is TGTGCCAGCAGCCCTCTATCTGCCAGCCGGGATGGCTACACCTTC. It specifies CASSPLSASRDGYTF. Full variable domain (outside the CDR3, taken from reference TRBV7-2 and TRBJ1-2): GAGVSQSPSNKVTEKGKDVELRCDPISGHTALYWYRQSLGQGLEFLIYFQGNSAPDKSGLPSDRFSAERTGGSVSTLTIQRTQQEDSAVYLCASSPLSASRDGYTFGSGTRLTVV.

The chain recombines TRBV6-6 with TRBJ2-2; D possibly corresponds to TRBD2 (5 bases). The CDR3 is 20 amino acids. CDR1 is MNHNY and CDR2 is SVGAGI in the germline V gene (reference sequence). The V end lost 6 bases, the J end lost 4 bases, and 30 bases lay between the germline ends. The CDR3: CASSRTSSPRLGSLTGELFF. CDR3 sequence (DNA): TGTGCCAGCAGCCGGACCTCCTCGCCCAGGTTAGGGAGTCTCACCGGGGAGCTGTTTTTT.

The J gene is TRBJ2-3, the V gene TRBV19; D not resolved. Germline V gene sequence: CDR1 LNHDA, CDR2 SQIVND (reference sequence). The V end was cut by 7 bases, the J end by 5 bases, with 7 bases between. The CDR3 covers 11 residues. The CDR3, as DNA: TGTGCCAGTAAATCGGGAGATACGCAGTATTTT. Translating it yields CASKSGDTQYF.

The chain couples TRBV15 to TRBJ2-1, with D possibly TRBD1 on 5 matching bases. This CDR3 has 15 residues. Germline V gene lookup returns CDR1 LNHNV and CDR2 YYDKDF (reference sequence). V was cut by 3 bases and J by 7 bases, with 16 bases left in between. CDR3 sequence reads: CATSSFRDSLNEQFF. As DNA, the CDR3 is TGTGCCACCAGCAGCTTTCGAGACAGCCTAAATGAGCAGTTCTTC.